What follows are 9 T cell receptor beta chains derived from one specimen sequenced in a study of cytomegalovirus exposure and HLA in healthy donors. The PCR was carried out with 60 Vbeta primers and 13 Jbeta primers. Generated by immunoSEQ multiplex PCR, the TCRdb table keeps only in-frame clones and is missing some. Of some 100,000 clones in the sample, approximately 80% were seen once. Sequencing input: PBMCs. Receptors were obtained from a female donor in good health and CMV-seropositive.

CDR3 residues: CASSESGARNTEAFF. For the CDR3, the DNA is TGCGCCAGCAGTGAGTCGGGGGCGCGGAACACTGAAGCTTTCTTT. The J gene is TRBJ1-1, the V gene TRBV10-1, with a tentative D call TRBD1 (6 bases). The CDR3 consists of 15 residues. Trimming cost V 0 bases and J 1 base, with 9 bases left between them. Per the germline V gene, CDR1 is WNHNN and CDR2 is SYGVQD (reference sequence).

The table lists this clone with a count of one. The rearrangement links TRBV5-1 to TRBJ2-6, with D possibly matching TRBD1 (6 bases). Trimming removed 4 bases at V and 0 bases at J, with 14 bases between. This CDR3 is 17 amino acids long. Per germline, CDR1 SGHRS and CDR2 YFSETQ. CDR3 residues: CASSIGQLASGANVLTF. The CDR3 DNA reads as TGCGCCAGCAGCATAGGACAGCTCGCCTCTGGGGCCAACGTCCTGACTTTC.

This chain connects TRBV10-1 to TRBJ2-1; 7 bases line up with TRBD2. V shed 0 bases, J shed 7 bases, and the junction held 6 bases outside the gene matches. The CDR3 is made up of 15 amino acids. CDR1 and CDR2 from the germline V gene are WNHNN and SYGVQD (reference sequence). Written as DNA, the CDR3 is TGCGCCAGCAGTGAGTCCCCGTTTAGCGGGAATGAGCAGTTCTTC. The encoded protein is CASSESPFSGNEQFF.

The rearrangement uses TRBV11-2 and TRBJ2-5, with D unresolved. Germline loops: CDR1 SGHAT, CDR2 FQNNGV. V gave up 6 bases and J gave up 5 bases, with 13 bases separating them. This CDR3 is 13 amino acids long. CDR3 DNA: TGTGCCAGCAGTTACGGTAGAGCCGAGACCCAGTACTTC. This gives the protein CASSYGRAETQYF. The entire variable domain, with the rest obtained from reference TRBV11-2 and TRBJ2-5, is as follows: EAGVAQSPRYKIIEKRQSVAFWCNPISGHATLYWYQQILGQGPKLLIQFQNNGVVDDSQLPKDRFSAERLKGVDSTLKIQPAKLEDSAVYLCASSYGRAETQYFGPGTRLLVL.

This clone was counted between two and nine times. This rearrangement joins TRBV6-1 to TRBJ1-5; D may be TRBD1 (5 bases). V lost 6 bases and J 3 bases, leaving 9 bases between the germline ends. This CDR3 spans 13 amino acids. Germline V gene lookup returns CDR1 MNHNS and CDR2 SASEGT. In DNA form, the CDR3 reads TGTGCCAGCAGCACAGGAGACAATCAGCCCCAGCATTTT. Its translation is CASSTGDNQPQHF.

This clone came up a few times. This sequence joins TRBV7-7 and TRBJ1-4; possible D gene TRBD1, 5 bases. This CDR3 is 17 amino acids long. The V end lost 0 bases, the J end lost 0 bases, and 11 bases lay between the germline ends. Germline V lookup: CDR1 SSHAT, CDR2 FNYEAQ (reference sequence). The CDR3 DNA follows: TGTGCCAGCAGCTTAGCGCAGGGTAATGCAACTAATGAAAAACTGTTTTTT. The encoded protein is CASSLAQGNATNEKLFF.

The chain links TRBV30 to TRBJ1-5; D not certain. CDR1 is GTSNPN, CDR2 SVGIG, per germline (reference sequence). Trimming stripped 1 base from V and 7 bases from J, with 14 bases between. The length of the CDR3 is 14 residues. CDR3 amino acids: CAWSGGTVGQPQHF. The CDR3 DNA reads TGTGCCTGGAGTGGTGGCACAGTTGGGCAGCCCCAGCATTTT. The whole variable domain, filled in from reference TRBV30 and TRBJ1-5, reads SQTIHQWPATLVQPVGSPLSLECTVEGTSNPNLYWYRQAAGRGLQLLFYSVGIGQISSEVPQNLSASRPQDRQFILSSKKLLLSDSGFYLCAWSGGTVGQPQHFGDGTRLSIL.

The CDR3: CASSLQGSGELFF. The DNA of the CDR3 is TGTGCCAGCAGCCTACAGGGATCCGGGGAGCTGTTTTTT. J is TRBJ2-2 and V is TRBV14; maybe TRBD1 (6 bases). The germline V and J ends were trimmed by 4 bases and 6 bases, with 9 bases remaining between them. CDR3 length equals 13 residues. Germline CDR1 and CDR2: SGHDN and FVKESK.

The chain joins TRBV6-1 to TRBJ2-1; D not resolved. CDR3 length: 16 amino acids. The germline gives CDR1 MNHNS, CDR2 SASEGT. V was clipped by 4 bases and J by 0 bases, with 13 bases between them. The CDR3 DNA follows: TGTGCCAGCAGTGTATCAGTCCCAAGCTCCTACAATGAGCAGTTCTTC. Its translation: CASSVSVPSSYNEQFF.